The source of this T cell receptor beta chain is a study of breast tumors, draining lymph nodes, adjacent tissues. TCRdb ran MiXCR on the multiplex PCR reads and lists one entry per CDR3 protein. The table has about 200,000 distinct CDR3 sequences, around a third seen once; the top ten hold 4.3%. General observations from the study: Most tumor T cells seemingly derive from lymph node, then expand in tumor.

Samples came from axillary lymph nodes draining the breast cancer. Germline V lookup: CDR1 WSHSY, CDR2 SAAADI. The V and J ends lost 4 bases and 5 bases respectively, with 21 bases between them. The CDR3 contains 17 residues. For this clonotype: The antigen remains undetermined.

The sequence was collected from a female donor with breast cancer. Some clones in this sample may be carry-over from other donors' samples. This chain connects TRBV10-2 to TRBJ1-5; TRBD1 might be the D (5 bases). The sequencing input was axillary lymph node tissue. CDR3 sequence (DNA): TGCGCCAGCAGTGCTAGGATGGGTGGGGAGGGGCATCAGCCCCAGCATTTT. Residues: CASSARMGGEGHQPQHF.